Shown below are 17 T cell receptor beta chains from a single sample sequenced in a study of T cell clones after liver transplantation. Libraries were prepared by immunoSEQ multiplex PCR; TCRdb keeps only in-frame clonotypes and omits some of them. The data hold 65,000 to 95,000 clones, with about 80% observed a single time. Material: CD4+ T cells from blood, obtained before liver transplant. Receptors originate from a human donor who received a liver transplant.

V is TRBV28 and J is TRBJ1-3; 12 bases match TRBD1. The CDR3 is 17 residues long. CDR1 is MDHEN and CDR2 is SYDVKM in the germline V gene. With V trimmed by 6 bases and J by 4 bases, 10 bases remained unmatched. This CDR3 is CASRFAGTGGSGNTIYF. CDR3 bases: TGTGCCAGCAGGTTCGCCGGGACAGGGGGCTCGGGAAACACCATATATTTT.

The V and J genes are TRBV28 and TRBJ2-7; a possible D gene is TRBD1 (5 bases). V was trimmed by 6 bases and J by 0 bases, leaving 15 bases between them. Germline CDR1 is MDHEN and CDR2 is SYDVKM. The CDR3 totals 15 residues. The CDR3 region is CASRAAGRISYEQYF. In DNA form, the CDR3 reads TGTGCCAGCAGGGCGGCAGGGCGCATCTCCTACGAGCAGTACTTC.

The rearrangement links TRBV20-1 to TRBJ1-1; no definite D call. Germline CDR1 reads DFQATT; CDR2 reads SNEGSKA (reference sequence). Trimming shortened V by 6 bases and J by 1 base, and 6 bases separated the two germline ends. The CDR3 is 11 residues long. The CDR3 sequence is CSAPANTEAFF. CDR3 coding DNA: TGCAGTGCCCCAGCGAACACTGAAGCTTTCTTT.

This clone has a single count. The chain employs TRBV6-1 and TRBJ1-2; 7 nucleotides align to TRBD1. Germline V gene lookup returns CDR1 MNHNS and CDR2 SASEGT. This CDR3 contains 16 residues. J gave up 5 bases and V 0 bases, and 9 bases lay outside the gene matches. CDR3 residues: CASSEATTGITYGYTF. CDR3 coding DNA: TGTGCCAGCAGTGAAGCGACGACAGGGATCACATATGGCTACACCTTC.

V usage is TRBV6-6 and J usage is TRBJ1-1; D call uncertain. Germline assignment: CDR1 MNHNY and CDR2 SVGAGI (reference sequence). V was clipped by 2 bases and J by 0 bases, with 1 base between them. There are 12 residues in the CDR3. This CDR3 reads CASSYMNTEAFF. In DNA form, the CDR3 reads TGTGCCAGCAGTTACATGAACACTGAAGCTTTCTTT.

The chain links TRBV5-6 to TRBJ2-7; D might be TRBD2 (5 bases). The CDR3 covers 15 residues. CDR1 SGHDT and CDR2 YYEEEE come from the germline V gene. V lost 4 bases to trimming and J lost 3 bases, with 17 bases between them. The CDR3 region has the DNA TGTGCCAGCAGCAGCCCGAGTGTAGCGAGCTACGAGCAGTACTTC. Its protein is CASSSPSVASYEQYF.

The CDR3 reads CASNRDRGFISNQPQHF. CDR3 in DNA: TGTGCCAGCAACCGGGACAGGGGGTTTATTAGCAATCAGCCCCAGCATTTT. This rearrangement joins TRBV5-8 to TRBJ1-5; 11 nucleotides align to TRBD1. Looked up from germline, CDR1 is SGHTS and CDR2 is YDEGEE. After removal of 6 bases from V and 0 bases from J, the junction contained 8 bases not matched to a gene. The CDR3 is 17 amino acids.

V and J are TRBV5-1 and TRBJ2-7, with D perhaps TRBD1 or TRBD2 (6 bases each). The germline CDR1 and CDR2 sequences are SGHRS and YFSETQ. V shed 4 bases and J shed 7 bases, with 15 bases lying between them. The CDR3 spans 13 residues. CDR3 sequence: CASSTDSRGEQYF. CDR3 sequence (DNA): TGCGCCAGCAGCACGGACAGCCGGGGGGAGCAGTACTTC.

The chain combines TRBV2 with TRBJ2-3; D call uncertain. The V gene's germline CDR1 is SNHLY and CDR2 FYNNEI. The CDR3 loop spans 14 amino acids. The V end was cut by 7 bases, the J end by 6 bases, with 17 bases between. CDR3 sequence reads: CASTPRTQEDTQYF. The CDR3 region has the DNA TGTGCCAGCACCCCGAGGACGCAGGAGGATACGCAGTATTTT.

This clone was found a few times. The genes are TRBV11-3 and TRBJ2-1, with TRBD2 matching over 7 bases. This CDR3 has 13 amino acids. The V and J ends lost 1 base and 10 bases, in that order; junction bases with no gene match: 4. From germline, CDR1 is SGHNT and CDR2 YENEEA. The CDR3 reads CASSLVAGDEQFF. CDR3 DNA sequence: TGTGCCAGCAGCTTAGTTGCGGGAGACGAGCAGTTCTTC.

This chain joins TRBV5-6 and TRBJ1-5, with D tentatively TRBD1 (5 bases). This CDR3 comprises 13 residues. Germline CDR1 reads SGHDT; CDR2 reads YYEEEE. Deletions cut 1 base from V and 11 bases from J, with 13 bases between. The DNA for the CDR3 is TGTGCCAGCAGCTTGTACACGGCGGGGGCCCAGCATTTT. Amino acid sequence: CASSLYTAGAQHF.

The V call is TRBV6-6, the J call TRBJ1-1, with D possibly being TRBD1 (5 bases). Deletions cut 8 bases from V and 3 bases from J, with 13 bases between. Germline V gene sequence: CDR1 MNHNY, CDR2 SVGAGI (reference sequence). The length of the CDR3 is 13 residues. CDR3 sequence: CASGVGGYTEAFF. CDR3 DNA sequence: TGTGCCAGCGGGGTGGGGGGATACACTGAAGCTTTCTTT.

The CDR3 is CASSHLQGARTEAFF. CDR3 sequence (DNA): TGTGCCAGCAGCCACTTACAGGGGGCGCGGACTGAAGCTTTCTTT. This sequence joins TRBV14 and TRBJ1-1; 9 positions match TRBD1. This CDR3 contains 15 residues. V trimming: 3 bases; J trimming: 5 bases; junction bases outside the gene matches: 7. CDR1 SGHDN and CDR2 FVKESK come from the germline V gene. Full variable domain (remainder filled in from reference TRBV14 and TRBJ1-1): EAGVTQFPSHSVIEKGQTVTLRCDPISGHDNLYWYRRVMGKEIKFLLHFVKESKQDESGMPNNRFLAERTGGTYSTLKVQPAELEDSGVYFCASSHLQGARTEAFFGQGTRLTVV.

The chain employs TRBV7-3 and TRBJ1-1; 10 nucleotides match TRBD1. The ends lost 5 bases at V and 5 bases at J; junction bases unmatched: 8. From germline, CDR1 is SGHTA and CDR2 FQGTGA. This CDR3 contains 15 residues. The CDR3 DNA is TGTGCCAGCAGCCTAAGGGGACAGGGGCGGACTGAAGCTTTCTTT. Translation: CASSLRGQGRTEAFF.

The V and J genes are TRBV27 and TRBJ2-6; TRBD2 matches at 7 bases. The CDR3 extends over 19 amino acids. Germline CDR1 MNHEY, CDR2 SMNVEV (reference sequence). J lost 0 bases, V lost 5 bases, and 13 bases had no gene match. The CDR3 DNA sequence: TGTGCCAGCAGTCCCTCTAGGCTAGCGGCCTCCTCTGGGGCCAACGTCCTGACTTTC. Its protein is CASSPSRLAASSGANVLTF.

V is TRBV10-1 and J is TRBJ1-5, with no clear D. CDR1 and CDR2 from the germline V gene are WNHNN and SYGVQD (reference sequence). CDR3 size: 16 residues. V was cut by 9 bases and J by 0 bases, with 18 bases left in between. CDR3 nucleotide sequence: TGCGCCAGTTGTTATTTCCCTGGAGATAGCAATCAGCCCCAGCATTTT. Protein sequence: CASCYFPGDSNQPQHF.

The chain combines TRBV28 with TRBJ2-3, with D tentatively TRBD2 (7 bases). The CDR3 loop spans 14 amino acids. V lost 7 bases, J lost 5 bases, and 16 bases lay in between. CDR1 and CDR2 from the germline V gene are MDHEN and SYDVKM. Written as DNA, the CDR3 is TGTGCCAGCACCCCTACGGGGGGCAGAGATACGCAGTATTTT. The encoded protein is CASTPTGGRDTQYF.